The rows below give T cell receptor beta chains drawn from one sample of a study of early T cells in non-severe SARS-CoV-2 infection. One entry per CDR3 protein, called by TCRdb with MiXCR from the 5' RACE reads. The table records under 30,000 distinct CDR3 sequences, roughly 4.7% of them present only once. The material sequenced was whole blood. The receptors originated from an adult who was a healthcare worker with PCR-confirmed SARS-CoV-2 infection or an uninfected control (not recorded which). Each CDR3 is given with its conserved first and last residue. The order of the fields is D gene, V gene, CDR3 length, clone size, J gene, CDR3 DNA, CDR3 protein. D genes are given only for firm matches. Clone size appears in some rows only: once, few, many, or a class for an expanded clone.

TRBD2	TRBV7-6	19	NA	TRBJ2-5	TGTGCCAGCAGCTCCAGACCAAAGAACCCTAGCGGGAGTCGGGAGACCCAGTACTTC	CASSSRPKNPSGSRETQYF
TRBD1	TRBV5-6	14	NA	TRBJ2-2	TGTGCCAGCAGCATACAGGGGGGCGCCGGGGAGCTGTTTTTT	CASSIQGGAGELFF
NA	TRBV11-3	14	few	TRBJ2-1	TGTGCCAGCAGCTTGGGGGCAGCCAACAATGAGCAGTTCTTC	CASSLGAANNEQFF
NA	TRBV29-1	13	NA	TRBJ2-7	TGCAGCGTTGATGGGGGGAGGCCCTACGAGCAGTACTTC	CSVDGGRPYEQYF
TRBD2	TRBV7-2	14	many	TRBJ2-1	TGTGCCAGCAGCATACCGGGAGGCTGGAATGAGCAGTTCTTC	CASSIPGGWNEQFF
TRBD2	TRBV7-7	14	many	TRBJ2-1	TGTGCTAGCAGCAGAGGACTAGCGGAAGGGGGGCAGTTCTTC	CASSRGLAEGGQFF
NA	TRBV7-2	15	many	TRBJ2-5	TGTGCCAGCAGCTTAGACACAGGGAGGTCGGAGACCCAGTACTTC	CASSLDTGRSETQYF
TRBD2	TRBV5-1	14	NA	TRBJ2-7	TGCGCCAGCGCAGCGAGACTAGCGAGTTACGAGCAGTACTTC	CASAARLASYEQYF
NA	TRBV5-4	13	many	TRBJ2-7	TGTGCCAGCAGCTTGCCACTAGGAAATGAGCAGTACTTC	CASSLPLGNEQYF
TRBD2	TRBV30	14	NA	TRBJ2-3	TGTGCCTCGGGACTAGCGGGGGGCACAGATACGCAGTATTTT	CASGLAGGTDTQYF
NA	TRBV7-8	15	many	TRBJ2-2	TGTGCCAGCAGCCCCGACAGGACGAACACCGGGGAGCTGTTTTTT	CASSPDRTNTGELFF
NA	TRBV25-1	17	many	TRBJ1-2	TGTGCCAGCAGACCTATAGGACAGAGGGGGGTCAACTATGGCTACACCTTC	CASRPIGQRGVNYGYTF
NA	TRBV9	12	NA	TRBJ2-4	TGTGCCAGCAGCCCTGGGGAAAACATTCAGTACTTC	CASSPGENIQYF
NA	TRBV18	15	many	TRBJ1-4	TGTGCCAGCTCACCTACTCGGGGACGGAATGAAAAACTGTTTTTT	CASSPTRGRNEKLFF
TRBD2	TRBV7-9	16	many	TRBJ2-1	TGTGCCAGCAGCTCTCTGGTTAGCGGGGGGTCCAATGAGCAGTTCTTC	CASSSLVSGGSNEQFF
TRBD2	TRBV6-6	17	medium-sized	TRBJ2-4	TGTGCCAGCAGTTACTCGGGCGGGGGATCGAACAAAAACATTCAGTACTTC	CASSYSGGGSNKNIQYF
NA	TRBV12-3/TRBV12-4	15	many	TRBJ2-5	TGTGCCAGCACCGCCGAAGGTGGGAGATTTGAGACCCAGTACTTC	CASTAEGGRFETQYF
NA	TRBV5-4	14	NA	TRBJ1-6	TGTGCCAGCAGCTTTTTTTCGGTTAATTCACCCCTCCACTTT	CASSFFSVNSPLHF
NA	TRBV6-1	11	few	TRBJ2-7	TGTGCCAGCAATCAATGGGACGAGCAGTACTTC	CASNQWDEQYF
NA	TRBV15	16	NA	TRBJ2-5	TGTGCCACCAGCATCCGCCCCCTGGGGCTCGTGGAGACCCAGTACTTC	CATSIRPLGLVETQYF
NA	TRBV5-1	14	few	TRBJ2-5	TGCGCCAGCAGCAGCGGGCCAAACCAAGAGACCCAGTACTTC	CASSSGPNQETQYF
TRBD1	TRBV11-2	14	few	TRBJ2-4	TGTGCCAGCAGCTCGACAGGGGCCAAAAACATTCAGTACTTC	CASSSTGAKNIQYF
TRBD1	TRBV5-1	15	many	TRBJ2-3	TGCGCCAGCAGCTTCGGGGACAGGGGGAAAGATACGCAGTATTTT	CASSFGDRGKDTQYF
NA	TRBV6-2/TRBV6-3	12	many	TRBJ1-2	TGTGCCAGCAGTTATGAAGTGCGCGGCTACACCTTC	CASSYEVRGYTF
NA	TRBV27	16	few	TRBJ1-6	TGTGCCAGCAGTCCCGCCCCGGCAGCTAATAATTCACCCCTCCACTTT	CASSPAPAANNSPLHF
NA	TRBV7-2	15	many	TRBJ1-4	TGTGCCAGCAGCTTAGGACGGGGCTCTCCTGAAAAACTGTTTTTT	CASSLGRGSPEKLFF